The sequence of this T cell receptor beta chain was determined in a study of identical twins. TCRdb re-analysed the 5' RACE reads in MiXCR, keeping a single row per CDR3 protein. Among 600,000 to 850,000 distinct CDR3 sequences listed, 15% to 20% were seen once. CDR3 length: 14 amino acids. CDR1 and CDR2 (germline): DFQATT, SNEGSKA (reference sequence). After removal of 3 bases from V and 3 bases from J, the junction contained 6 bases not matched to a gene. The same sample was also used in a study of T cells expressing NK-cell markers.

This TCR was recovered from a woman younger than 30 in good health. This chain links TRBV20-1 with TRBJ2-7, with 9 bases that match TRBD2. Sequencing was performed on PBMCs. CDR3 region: CSARVAGEFYEQYF. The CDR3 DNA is TGCAGTGCTAGGGTAGCGGGAGAGTTCTACGAGCAGTACTTC.